The 4 T cell receptor beta chains below were found in one sample sequenced in a study of OX40 agonist ivuxolimab in advanced cancers. The data were produced by immunoSEQ multiplex PCR, yet TCRdb's version contains in-frame clones alone and is incomplete. The sample includes more than 30,000 clones, about nine tenths of them seen just once. Sequencing used CD4+ or CD8+ T cells sorted from blood, obtained in a trial of the OX40 agonist ivuxolimab. These receptors were collected from an adult with an advanced solid tumor such as melanoma, head and neck, liver or kidney cancer.

The chain employs TRBV27 and TRBJ2-2; a weak D match, TRBD1 (6 bases). CDR1 MNHEY and CDR2 SMNVEV come from the germline V gene (reference sequence). The V end was cut by 6 bases, the J end by 6 bases, with 11 bases between. The CDR3 has 13 amino acids. CDR3 sequence (DNA): TGTGCCAGCAGGTTACAGGGTTCCGGGGAGCTGTTTTTT. Translating gives CASRLQGSGELFF.

This clone appeared once. The chain uses TRBV9 and TRBJ2-3, with a possible D match to TRBD1 (6 bases). CDR3 size: 16 residues. Germline V lookup: CDR1 SGDLS, CDR2 YYNGEE. V shed 0 bases and J shed 8 bases, with 19 bases lying between them. CDR3: CASSVAPPGEGATQYF. In DNA, the CDR3 is TGTGCCAGCAGCGTAGCTCCGCCAGGGGAAGGGGCTACGCAGTATTTT.

V is TRBV9 and J is TRBJ2-3; possible D gene TRBD1, 5 bases. The CDR3 is made up of 15 amino acids. CDR1 and CDR2 (germline): SGDLS, YYNGEE. Deletions cut 7 bases from V and 0 bases from J, with 15 bases between. The CDR3 bases are TGTGCCAGCGGACCGACAGTGGCTAGCACAGATACGCAGTATTTT. It translates to CASGPTVASTDTQYF.

This chain joins TRBV4-1 and TRBJ2-1, with no clear D. The CDR3 has 12 amino acids. Between the trimmed V and J ends, which lost 0 bases and 9 bases, there was a span of 6 bases. Germline CDR1 MGHRA, CDR2 YSYEKL. The DNA for the CDR3 is TGCGCCAGCAGCCAAGAGGCAGGTGAGCAGTTCTTC. Its protein product is CASSQEAGEQFF.